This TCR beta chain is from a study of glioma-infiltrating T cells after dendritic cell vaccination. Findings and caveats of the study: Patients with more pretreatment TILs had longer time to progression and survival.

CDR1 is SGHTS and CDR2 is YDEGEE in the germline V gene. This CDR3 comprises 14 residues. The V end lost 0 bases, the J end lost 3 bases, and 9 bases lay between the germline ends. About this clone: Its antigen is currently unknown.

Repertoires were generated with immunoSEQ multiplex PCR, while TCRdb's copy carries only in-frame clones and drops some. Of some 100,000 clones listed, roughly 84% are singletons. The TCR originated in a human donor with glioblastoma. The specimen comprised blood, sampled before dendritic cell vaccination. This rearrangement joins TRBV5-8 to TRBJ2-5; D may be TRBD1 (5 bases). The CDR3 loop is CASSLGTGEETQYF. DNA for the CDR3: TGTGCCAGCAGCTTGGGCACAGGTGAAGAGACCCAGTACTTC.